This T cell receptor (beta chain) was sequenced for a study of blood T cell repertoires in COVID-19. The CDR3 length is 14 residues. From germline, CDR1 is KGHDR and CDR2 SFDVKD. V shed 9 bases and J 7 bases; nucleotides not matched to a gene: 14. The method was immunoSEQ multiplex PCR; TCRdb's version includes in-frame clones alone and lacks a portion of them. The sample contains about 140,000 clones, about 80% of which appear only once. The chain combines TRBV24-1 with TRBJ2-7; 7 bases are shared with TRBD2. This receptor was obtained from a man in his 70s who had recovered from COVID-19. The specimen sequenced was peripheral blood. This CDR3 is CATPENFTGGEQYF. CDR3 coding DNA: TGTGCCACCCCTGAAAACTTCACCGGGGGGGAGCAGTACTTC.